Sequencing of this T cell receptor beta chain was carried out in a study of blood T cell repertoires in COVID-19. Repertoires were generated with immunoSEQ multiplex PCR, while TCRdb's copy carries only in-frame clones and drops some. The sample includes approximately 230,000 clones, around 88% of them seen just once. Trimming removed 8 bases at V and 0 bases at J, with 16 bases between. This CDR3 region has 15 residues. Germline values: CDR1 MDHEN, CDR2 SYDVKM. The sample consisted of peripheral blood. The sequence derives from a woman in her twenties or thirties with COVID-19, enrolled during active disease. The chain has TRBV28 and TRBJ1-1; tentatively, D is TRBD1 (5 bases). CDR3 nucleotides: TGTGCCAGCGGGGGAGGGTCTCTCATGAACACTGAAGCTTTCTTT. Residues: CASGGGSLMNTEAFF.